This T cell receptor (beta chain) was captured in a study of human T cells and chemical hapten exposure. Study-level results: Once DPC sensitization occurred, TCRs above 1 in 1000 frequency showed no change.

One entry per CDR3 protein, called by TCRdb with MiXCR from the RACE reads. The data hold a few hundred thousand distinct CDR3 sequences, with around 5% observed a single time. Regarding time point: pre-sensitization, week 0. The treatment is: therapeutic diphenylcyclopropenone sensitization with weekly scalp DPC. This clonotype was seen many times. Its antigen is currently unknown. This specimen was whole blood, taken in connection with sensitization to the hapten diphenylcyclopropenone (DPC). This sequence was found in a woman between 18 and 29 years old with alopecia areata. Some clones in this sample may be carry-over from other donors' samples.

CDR3 residues: CASSPYVPGQGAGAFF. As DNA, the CDR3 is TGTGCCAGCAGCCCATATGTACCGGGACAGGGGGCCGGAGCTTTCTTT. The chain carries TRBV5-6 and TRBJ1-1; 12 nucleotides align to TRBD1. The CDR3 has 16 amino acids. Germline assignment: CDR1 SGHDT and CDR2 YYEEEE. J was trimmed by 10 bases and V by 4 bases; bases with no gene match: 14. Looking up the rest from reference TRBV5-6 and TRBJ1-1 gives the full variable domain: DAGVTQSPTHLIKTRGQQVTLRCSPKSGHDTVSWYQQALGQGPQFIFQYYEEEERQRGNFPDRFSGHQFPNYSSELNVNALLLGDSALYLCASSPYVPGQGAGAFFGQGTRLTVV.